This T cell receptor beta chain was sequenced for a study of CD8+CD57+ T cells in acquired aplastic anemia. Profiling that covered TCR beta VDJ and CDR3 relied on genomic DNA as its template. Each CDR3 protein gets one entry after TCRdb re-called the reads with MiXCR. The profile shows a few hundred thousand distinct CDR3 sequences, around 32% of them singletons. On this clonotype: Its antigen is not known.

All sequencing subjects had displayed CD8+CD57+ cell expansion on flow cytometry. Patients were untreated when blood was sampled. Broader study findings: Patients and controls were not found to differ significantly in CD8+ Simpson's diversity.

The CDR3 loop spans 16 amino acids. Germline CDR1 and CDR2: ENHRY and SYGVKD. With 8 bases removed from V and 4 bases from J, the gap between germline ends came to 23 bases. The V call is TRBV10-3, the J call TRBJ1-2; possible D gene TRBD1, 5 bases. The clonotype originates from a human donor with aplastic anemia. The sample taken for sequencing was sorted CD4+, CD8+, or CD8+CD57+ T cells (not recorded which) from PBMCs. This chain's CDR3 is CAICSRAAPDIYGYTF. The CDR3 nucleotides are TGTGCCATCTGCAGTCGCGCGGCCCCGGACATCTATGGCTACACCTTC.